Below, 28 T cell receptor beta chains from the same sample are listed, as sequenced in a study of cytomegalovirus exposure and HLA in healthy donors. The PCR made use of 60 Vbeta and 13 Jbeta primers. This table comes from immunoSEQ multiplex PCR, and its TCRdb copy is limited to in-frame clones, with some not included. Of 200,000 to 250,000 clones in the sample, approximately 81% were seen once. The sample was PBMCs. The receptors stem from a human donor in good health.

In its sample, this clone was seen once. V gene TRBV18 combines with J gene TRBJ1-1; 10 positions match TRBD1. Germline values: CDR1 KGHSH, CDR2 LQKENI. CDR3 length: 17 residues. Germline trimming cut 2 bases from V and 2 bases from J; bases unmatched to any gene: 8. CDR3 bases: TGTGCCAGCTCACCAATAGGACAGGGGGGTAGCAACACTGAAGCTTTCTTT. This codes for CASSPIGQGGSNTEAFF.

This rearrangement joins TRBV19 to TRBJ1-5; D is perhaps TRBD1 (6 bases). CDR3 size: 16 residues. Germline lookup yields CDR1 LNHDA and CDR2 SQIVND (reference sequence). V shed 5 bases and J shed 1 base, with 15 bases lying between them. CDR3 amino acids: CASSAFGDNSNQPQHF. Here the CDR3 DNA reads TGTGCCAGTAGTGCCTTCGGGGACAACAGCAATCAGCCCCAGCATTTT.

This clone was seen once. Sequence at one end of the junction differs from germline and may be a read error. The V call is TRBV7-9, the J call TRBJ2-5; 7 bases line up with TRBD2. Germline-derived CDR1 and CDR2 are SEHNR and FQNEAQ (reference sequence). The CDR3 loop spans 14 amino acids. The CDR3 DNA sequence: TGTTCCAGCAGCATCGGACTAGTCGAAGAGACCCAGTACTTC. Amino acid sequence: CSSSIGLVEETQYF.

This chain links TRBV19 with TRBJ2-4; no definite D call. The ends were cut back, 6 bases at V and 9 bases at J, with 18 bases in the middle. Germline assignment: CDR1 LNHDA and CDR2 SQIVND (reference sequence). The CDR3 contains 14 residues. This CDR3 reads CASRRKILNSIQYF. The CDR3 DNA follows: TGTGCCAGTAGGAGAAAAATCCTTAATAGCATTCAGTACTTC.

The J gene is TRBJ1-4, the V gene TRBV13; the match to TRBD1 covers 7 bases. CDR1 is PRHDT, CDR2 FYEKMQ, per germline (reference sequence). This CDR3 contains 15 residues. The ends lost 7 bases at V and 8 bases at J; junction bases unmatched: 13. The CDR3 nucleotides are TGTGCCAGCACACAAGCCGAGGGGGCAGGAGAAAAACTGTTTTTT. Amino acids: CASTQAEGAGEKLFF.

V is TRBV5-1 and J is TRBJ2-1; D perhaps matches TRBD1 (6 bases). The CDR3 is 15 residues long. CDR1 is SGHRS and CDR2 is YFSETQ in the germline V gene. Between the trimmed V and J ends, which lost 0 bases and 9 bases, there was a span of 16 bases. The CDR3 region has the DNA TGCGCCAGCAGCTTGGGGGGGCGCTTGGGGTCTGAGCAGTTCTTC. Its protein is CASSLGGRLGSEQFF.

The chain recombines TRBV5-4 with TRBJ2-1; a possible D gene is TRBD2 (6 bases). Germline CDR1 is SGHNT and CDR2 is YYREEE (reference sequence). This CDR3 is built from 16 residues. The V end was cut by 1 base, the J end by 5 bases, with 16 bases between. CDR3 amino acids: CASSLSTGTGDNEQFF. Here the CDR3 DNA reads TGTGCCAGCAGCTTGTCTACGGGGACGGGGGACAATGAGCAGTTCTTC.

V and J are TRBV5-1 and TRBJ2-7, with TRBD2 matching over 9 bases. Germline V lookup: CDR1 SGHRS, CDR2 YFSETQ. The V gene end was trimmed by 2 bases and the J gene end by 2 bases; junction bases not matched to a gene: 5. The CDR3 contains 15 residues. CDR3 nucleotide sequence: TGCGCCAGCAGCTTCATAGCGGGAGCTACCTACGAGCAGTACTTC. Translating gives CASSFIAGATYEQYF.

The genes are TRBV18 and TRBJ1-3; 7 bases match TRBD1. Looked up from germline, CDR1 is KGHSH and CDR2 is LQKENI. This CDR3 contains 15 residues. The J segment lost 3 bases and the V segment lost 0 bases, leaving 2 bases of the junction unmatched. This CDR3 reads CASSPPGTDGNTIYF. DNA of the CDR3: TGTGCCAGCTCACCACCCGGGACAGATGGAAACACCATATATTTT.

The chain links TRBV7-2 to TRBJ2-3; 7 bases map to TRBD2. The germline V gene has CDR1 SGHTA and CDR2 FQGNSA. This CDR3 comprises 16 residues. The trim removed 6 bases at V and 0 bases at J, leaving 9 bases unmatched. The CDR3 protein is CASSPPGLLSTDTQYF. CDR3 bases: TGTGCCAGCAGTCCACCGGGACTACTTAGCACAGATACGCAGTATTTT.

The V and J genes are TRBV27 and TRBJ2-5; 8 nucleotides agree with TRBD2. Judging by the DNA end, TRBJ2-7 fits better; the J call may be wrong. The CDR3 length is 13 residues. CDR1 and CDR2 from the germline V gene are MNHEY and SMNVEV (reference sequence). The chain's CDR3 is CASSPSGGYEQYF. The CDR3 bases are TGTGCCAGCAGCCCCAGCGGGGGCTACGAGCAGTACTTC.

The chain uses TRBV7-6 and TRBJ2-7, with 7 bases that match TRBD2. Germline CDR1 SGHVS, CDR2 FNYEAQ. Trimming took 2 bases from V and 5 from J; bases not matched to a gene: 27. The CDR3 sequence is 21 residues long. The CDR3: CASSLMNSGVSGLPRRDEQYF. In DNA form, the CDR3 reads TGTGCCAGCAGCTTAATGAACTCGGGAGTTAGCGGGTTACCCCGGCGGGACGAGCAGTACTTC.

CDR3 sequence: CASSLDLGGARAFF. As DNA, the CDR3 is TGTGCCAGCAGCTTAGACTTAGGGGGCGCGCGGGCTTTCTTT. The chain carries TRBV7-9 and TRBJ1-1; 7 positions match TRBD1. CDR1 is SEHNR, CDR2 FQNEAQ, per germline (reference sequence). This CDR3 has 14 residues. The junction had 10 bases not matched to a gene; V was cut back by 1 base and J by 11 bases.

The chain is built from TRBV30 and TRBJ1-2; 8 bases are a match to TRBD1. CDR3 length equals 15 residues. J lost 3 bases, V lost 0 bases, and 6 bases had no gene match. Looked up from germline, CDR1 is GTSNPN and CDR2 is SVGIG (reference sequence). The CDR3 loop reads CAWSVGQGVYYGYTF. DNA for the CDR3: TGTGCCTGGAGTGTAGGACAGGGCGTCTACTATGGCTACACCTTC.

The CDR3 nucleotides are TGTGCCAGCAGCTTAGTAGGCACTAGCGGGAGTGATACGCAGTATTTT. It codes for CASSLVGTSGSDTQYF. The chain employs TRBV7-2 and TRBJ2-3; 11 nucleotides agree with TRBD2. Germline loops: CDR1 SGHTA, CDR2 FQGNSA. CDR3 size: 16 residues. The V and J ends lost 1 base and 6 bases, in that order; junction bases with no gene match: 6.

The chain has TRBV19 and TRBJ2-7, with D tentatively TRBD1 (6 bases). V lost 4 bases and J lost 5, with 18 bases in between. The CDR3 contains 15 residues. The germline gives CDR1 LNHDA, CDR2 SQIVND (reference sequence). CDR3: CASSTRGSGIDEQYF. The CDR3 DNA follows: TGTGCCAGTAGTACCAGGGGTTCCGGGATTGACGAGCAGTACTTC.

V and J are TRBV4-3 and TRBJ2-7; TRBD2 aligns across 7 bases. The CDR3 totals 15 residues. Germline V gene sequence: CDR1 LGHNA, CDR2 YSLEER. The V and J ends lost 0 bases and 2 bases, in that order; junction bases with no gene match: 4. CDR3 protein: CASSQDVSGAYEQYF. Here the CDR3 DNA reads TGCGCCAGCAGCCAAGATGTAAGCGGGGCCTACGAGCAGTACTTC.

This clone was observed a single time. This sequence joins TRBV5-1 and TRBJ2-3; 8 nucleotides align to TRBD2. CDR3 length: 14 residues. V dropped 0 bases and J dropped 8; count of bases not matched to a gene: 5. CDR1 and CDR2 (germline): SGHRS, YFSETQ. The DNA for the CDR3 is TGCGCCAGCAGCTTGGTTAGCGGGGATCGTACGCAGTATTTT. Translation: CASSLVSGDRTQYF.

The DNA for the CDR3 is TGTGCCAGCAGCTTAAGGGCAGGGGGAGGCAGTGAGCAGTTCTTC. This translates into CASSLRAGGGSEQFF. J is TRBJ2-1 and V is TRBV7-3, with TRBD1 as a possible D gene (7 bases). Germline-derived CDR1 and CDR2 are SGHTA and FQGTGA. V was trimmed by 1 base and J by 9 bases, leaving 16 bases between them. There are 15 residues in the CDR3.

The chain carries TRBV19 and TRBJ1-1; D might be TRBD1 (6 bases). The V gene's germline CDR1 is LNHDA and CDR2 SQIVND (reference sequence). The length of the CDR3 is 15 residues. Trimming removed 3 bases from V and 5 bases from J, with 16 bases in between. CDR3 sequence: CASSMSGHSGTEAFF. As DNA, the CDR3 is TGTGCCAGTAGTATGTCGGGACACTCAGGGACTGAAGCTTTCTTT.

This clone was observed a single time. The chain couples TRBV7-2 to TRBJ2-2; D is possibly TRBD1 (6 bases). Germline lookup yields CDR1 SGHTA and CDR2 FQGNSA. This CDR3 is 15 amino acids long. The V end lost 5 bases, the J end lost 4 bases, and 14 bases lay between the germline ends. This CDR3 reads CASSVVQGITGELFF. CDR3 coding DNA: TGTGCCAGCAGCGTAGTACAGGGTATCACCGGGGAGCTGTTTTTT.

V usage is TRBV19 and J usage is TRBJ2-5; possible D gene TRBD1, 5 bases. The CDR3 is 12 amino acids. The germline gives CDR1 LNHDA, CDR2 SQIVND (reference sequence). V was pared by 5 bases and J by 7 bases, with 11 bases between. The CDR3 is CASSAGIGTQYF. CDR3 nucleotide sequence: TGTGCCAGTAGTGCAGGGATTGGGACCCAGTACTTC.

The gene calls are TRBV28 and TRBJ1-1; D is undetermined. The length of the CDR3 is 13 residues. The V gene's germline CDR1 is MDHEN and CDR2 SYDVKM. V lost 5 bases and J 5 bases, leaving 12 bases between the germline ends. CDR3 sequence (DNA): TGTGCCAGCAGTGGACTGGGGAGAACTGAAGCTTTCTTT. It specifies CASSGLGRTEAFF.

This chain uses TRBV18 with TRBJ2-1; 9 positions match TRBD2. There are 15 residues in the CDR3. Germline V gives CDR1 KGHSH, CDR2 LQKENI. The trim removed 3 bases at V and 5 bases at J, leaving 5 bases unmatched. CDR3 DNA sequence: TGTGCCAGCTCACCTACTAGCGGGTGGGACAATGAGCAGTTCTTC. It encodes CASSPTSGWDNEQFF.

The V call is TRBV7-8, the J call TRBJ2-5; D call uncertain. The V gene's germline CDR1 is SGHVS and CDR2 FQNEAQ. Trimming pared 1 base from V and 11 bases from J, leaving 8 bases between. This CDR3 contains 11 residues. Here the CDR3 DNA reads TGTGCCAGCAGCTTAGGGGCTCCGCAGTACTTC. Its protein is CASSLGAPQYF.

This chain connects TRBV6-5 to TRBJ1-1; TRBD1 is a possible D gene (5 bases). The CDR3 loop spans 15 amino acids. The germline V gene encodes CDR1 MNHEY and CDR2 SVGAGI. Trimming took off 5 bases at V and 1 base at J, with 14 bases between the two ends. CDR3 nucleotide sequence: TGTGCCAGCAGTCCCTCATGGGGGGAGAACACTGAAGCTTTCTTT. This translates into CASSPSWGENTEAFF.

CDR3 nucleotide sequence: TGTGCCATCAGTGAGCAGACCGGGACAGGGTCCCACGAGCAGTACTTC. As protein: CAISEQTGTGSHEQYF. The V call is TRBV10-3, the J call TRBJ2-7; 9 bases match TRBD1. This CDR3 spans 16 amino acids. From germline, CDR1 is ENHRY and CDR2 SYGVKD. The V segment lost 2 bases and the J segment 5 bases; nucleotides outside the gene matches: 10.

The V gene is TRBV27, the J gene TRBJ2-1, with 11 bases matching TRBD2. Germline V lookup: CDR1 MNHEY, CDR2 SMNVEV (reference sequence). The V gene end was trimmed by 6 bases and the J gene end by 0 bases; junction bases not matched to a gene: 4. CDR3 size: 16 residues. The CDR3 bases are TGTGCCAGCAGCCCCACTAGCGGGAGCTCCTACAATGAGCAGTTCTTC. Encoded protein: CASSPTSGSSYNEQFF.